Described below is a single TCR beta chain sequence and its context. This clone showed up just a few times. Its antigen is currently not known. Base qualities are missing; no much larger clone stands one base away. These data originate in a study of blood T cell repertoires in COVID-19 (dated by TCRdb to about 2020). With regard to the full study: Collaborator samples came from the United States, Italy and Spain and covered acute and convalescent phases of COVID-19. Samples came from the ongoing ImmuneRACE study (first 160 participants) plus 1,254 subjects from 6 global collaborators. Nearly every sample came with metadata listing a de-identified subject ID, COVID-19 status, age in years and sex. Deeply sampled blood TCRbeta repertoires from subjects exposed to, actively infected with, or recovered from COVID-19 were included in the dataset. Where available, HLA class I and class II types were taken from metadata supplied by the sample provider and were not determined by assay-based typing. The prospective study material was composed of cDNA or gDNA derived from T cells, B-cell-depleted T cells, or PBMCs. The repertoires were made available in a free public database intended to serve as a resource for research on the immune response to SARS-CoV-2.

TCRbeta CDR3 regions were amplified from genomic DNA using the immunoSEQ Assay, a bias-controlled multiplex PCR. The source study handled its data this way. Nucleated cell counts per sample were estimated from amplification of reference gene primers within the assay. To quantify the absolute abundance of each unique TCRbeta CDR3 rearrangement, sequence reads were collapsed and filtered. For each sample, productive Simpson clonality was calculated as the square root of Simpson's diversity index over productive rearrangements. TCRdb retrieved this table from immuneACCESS and kept in-frame rearrangements only. Not all clones are present; in checked studies, unresolved V genes account for under half, and no reason is known for the remainder. V, J and clone size are taken as reported in that table, and D and trimming were inferred from the DNA itself. This sample comprises under 500,000 clones, 70% to 90% of them detected only once. The ten largest clones take up roughly 2% of the sample.

Enrolling through a virtual design, the prospective study's participants ranged in age from roughly 18 to 100 years and lived across some 22 United States geographic areas. In the prospective study, participants were assigned to cohorts based on the clinical history participants reported in a screening survey and a study questionnaire. Mobile phlebotomists in the prospective study collected whole blood, serum and a nasopharyngeal or oropharyngeal swab from every participant. Over an approximately 2-month period, participants in the prospective study had the option of providing additional blood draws and questionnaires. Blood samples from the prospective study were shipped frozen or at room temperature prior to DNA extraction. Beyond this particular receptor, the publication reports: The quantity of clinical and demographic metadata differed by source and by participant and was supplied without curation.

CDR1 and CDR2, looked up from the germline V gene, are SNHLY and FYNNEI. V and J are trimmed by 2 bases and 5 bases, and the gene matches miss 9 bases of the junction. The CDR3 runs 15 amino acids, cysteine and phenylalanine included. Just the 45-base CDR3 DNA is kept, in frame starting at base 1. The receptor chain draws on TRBV2 and TRBJ2-7; 7 middle bases align to TRBD2. The source of this sequence is a woman younger than 30 with acute COVID-19. The sequencing sample was made of PBMCs or T cells enriched from blood (not recorded which). The CDR3 region has the sequence CASSESAGKIHEQYF. The sequenced DNA is TGTGCCAGCAGTGAATCAGCGGGGAAGATCCACGAGCAGTACTTC.